These 16 T cell receptor beta chains originate from one sample sequenced in a study of T cell responses to AZD1222 COVID-19 vaccine. TCRdb's table, derived via immunoSEQ multiplex PCR, lists solely in-frame clones and lacks some. Of tens of thousands of clones listed, approximately 90% are singletons. Here the sequenced sample was peripheral blood, taken 28 days after the second AZD1222 dose. All receptors come from an adult who received the AZD1222 COVID-19 vaccine.

The chain combines TRBV6-5 with TRBJ2-5; no firm D call. V lost 2 bases and J lost 5, with 9 bases in between. This CDR3 has 13 residues. CDR1 is MNHEY, CDR2 SVGAGI, per germline. CDR3 sequence reads: CASSYVGRETQYF. The CDR3 coding sequence is TGTGCCAGCAGTTACGTGGGCCGGGAGACCCAGTACTTC.

The chain is built from TRBV6-5 and TRBJ1-4; tentative D call: TRBD1 (5 bases). The CDR3 length is 13 residues. V shed 6 bases and J shed 8 bases, with 13 bases lying between them. Per germline, CDR1 MNHEY and CDR2 SVGAGI. In DNA form, the CDR3 reads TGTGCCAGCAGCGTGGGACCGCCGGAAAAACTGTTTTTT. Translated: CASSVGPPEKLFF.

This clone was seen a single time. As DNA, the CDR3 is TGTGCCAGCTCAGCGAGGACAGGGTTAACCGGGGAGCTGTTTTTT. It translates to CASSARTGLTGELFF. The V call is TRBV18, the J call TRBJ2-2; 8 nucleotides match TRBD1. This CDR3 region has 15 residues. After removal of 5 bases from V and 5 bases from J, the junction contained 7 bases not matched to a gene. Germline values: CDR1 KGHSH, CDR2 LQKENI.

The rearrangement uses TRBV5-4 and TRBJ1-6, with 10 bases matching TRBD1. Trimming at V came to 3 bases and at J to 5 bases, leaving 2 bases not matched to a gene. The CDR3 is 15 amino acids. In germline, CDR1 is SGHNT, CDR2 YYREEE (reference sequence). CDR3 in amino acids: CASSSGTGDNSPLHF. CDR3 nucleotides: TGTGCCAGCAGCTCCGGGACAGGGGATAATTCACCCCTCCACTTT. Using reference TRBV5-4 and TRBJ1-6 for the parts outside the CDR3, the full variable domain is ETGVTQSPTHLIKTRGQQVTLRCSSQSGHNTVSWYQQALGQGPQFIFQYYREEENGRGNFPPRFSGLQFPNYSSELNVNALELDDSALYLCASSSGTGDNSPLHFGNGTRLTVT.

Here the CDR3 reads CASSLPLTSGGLNEQFF. CDR3 DNA: TGTGCCAGCTCACTTCCTTTAACTAGCGGGGGGCTCAATGAGCAGTTCTTC. The chain uses TRBV18 and TRBJ2-1, with 12 bases aligning to TRBD2. V dropped 4 bases and J dropped 6; count of bases not matched to a gene: 10. CDR1 is KGHSH and CDR2 is LQKENI in the germline V gene. The CDR3 loop spans 17 amino acids.

The chain has TRBV4-3 and TRBJ2-5; D unclear. Germline V gene lookup returns CDR1 LGHNA and CDR2 YSLEER. Trimming cost V 1 base and J 2 bases, with 11 bases left between them. The CDR3 is 15 residues long. The DNA for the CDR3 is TGCGCCAGCAGCCAAGTTATTGGGGTTCAAGAGACCCAGTACTTC. This sequence encodes CASSQVIGVQETQYF.

The rearrangement uses TRBV20-1 and TRBJ1-5; 10 nucleotides match TRBD1. The CDR3 has 16 residues. Germline CDR1 reads DFQATT; CDR2 reads SNEGSKA (reference sequence). The junction had 11 bases not matched to a gene; V was cut back by 3 bases and J by 6 bases. DNA for the CDR3: TGCAGTGCTAGTCCTTGGGACAGGGGAGGCTTTCAGCCCCAGCATTTT. Translation gives CSASPWDRGGFQPQHF.

The V call is TRBV7-9, the J call TRBJ1-6; 8 bases map to TRBD1. CDR3 length equals 15 residues. CDR1 SEHNR and CDR2 FQNEAQ come from the germline V gene (reference sequence). The V gene end was trimmed by 5 bases and the J gene end by 3 bases; junction bases not matched to a gene: 3. The CDR3 loop is CASSLGQGYNSPLHF. The CDR3, as DNA: TGTGCCAGCAGCCTAGGACAGGGCTATAATTCACCCCTCCACTTT.

The chain uses TRBV7-9 and TRBJ2-1, with D possibly being TRBD2 (6 bases). In germline, CDR1 is SEHNR, CDR2 FQNEAQ (reference sequence). With 5 bases removed from V and 2 bases from J, the gap between germline ends came to 16 bases. The CDR3 extends over 16 amino acids. The CDR3 DNA reads as TGTGCCAGCAGCCCATTCGGTGCGGGGACCTACAATGAGCAGTTCTTC. This codes for CASSPFGAGTYNEQFF. The whole variable domain, remainder taken from reference TRBV7-9 and TRBJ2-1, is DTGVSQNPRHKITKRGQNVTFRCDPISEHNRLYWYRQTLGQGPEFLTYFQNEAQLEKSRLLSDRFSAERPKGSFSTLEIQRTEQGDSAMYLCASSPFGAGTYNEQFFGPGTRLTVL.

This clone was counted once. The rearrangement links TRBV11-2 to TRBJ1-6; the D is unclear. The CDR3 loop spans 16 amino acids. Germline CDR1 SGHAT, CDR2 FQNNGV. Trimming pared 4 bases from V and 5 bases from J, leaving 15 bases between. DNA for the CDR3: TGTGCCAGCAGCTCCCCTCTCGTAGGCAATAATTCACCCCTCCACTTT. Residues: CASSSPLVGNNSPLHF.

The chain couples TRBV4-3 to TRBJ1-2; D is uncertain. Germline V lookup: CDR1 LGHNA, CDR2 YSLEER. The CDR3 runs to 14 residues. V was cut by 0 bases and J by 4 bases, with 9 bases left in between. CDR3 bases: TGCGCCAGCAGCCAAGATCGTGCCGGCTATGGCTACACCTTC. Amino acid sequence: CASSQDRAGYGYTF.

This sequence joins TRBV6-1 and TRBJ2-2; D is undetermined. The CDR3 loop spans 16 amino acids. Per germline, CDR1 MNHNS and CDR2 SASEGT. Trimming shortened V by 6 bases and J by 0 bases, and 14 bases separated the two germline ends. CDR3 protein: CASRELRAPNTGELFF. In DNA, the CDR3 is TGTGCCAGCAGGGAACTCCGGGCTCCGAACACCGGGGAGCTGTTTTTT.

The gene calls are TRBV5-4 and TRBJ2-3; the D gene is possibly TRBD2 (6 bases). CDR3 length: 15 amino acids. V was trimmed by 4 bases and J by 6 bases, leaving 18 bases between them. Germline values: CDR1 SGHNT, CDR2 YYREEE (reference sequence). The CDR3 loop reads CASSLRTGVGDTQYF. The CDR3 DNA follows: TGTGCCAGCAGCCTAAGAACGGGAGTAGGGGATACGCAGTATTTT.

The V and J genes are TRBV2 and TRBJ2-1; tentatively, D is TRBD2 (5 bases). Germline V gene lookup returns CDR1 SNHLY and CDR2 FYNNEI. The germline V and J ends were trimmed by 8 bases and 8 bases, with 22 bases remaining between them. This CDR3 region has 15 residues. The CDR3 here is CASGYGISPQDEQFF. The CDR3 DNA is TGTGCCAGCGGGTACGGGATTTCTCCCCAGGATGAGCAGTTCTTC. The full variable domain, rest sourced from reference TRBV2 and TRBJ2-1, is EPEVTQTPSHQVTQMGQEVILRCVPISNHLYFYWYRQILGQKVEFLVSFYNNEISEKSEIFDDQFSVERPDGSNFTLKIRSTKLEDSAMYFCASGYGISPQDEQFFGPGTRLTVL.

This chain connects TRBV7-2 to TRBJ1-4, with D unclear. The germline V gene encodes CDR1 SGHTA and CDR2 FQGNSA. Deletions cut 3 bases from V and 0 bases from J, with 5 bases between. The CDR3 consists of 14 residues. The CDR3 coding sequence is TGTGCCAGCAGCTTTAGAACAACTAATGAAAAACTGTTTTTT. It translates to CASSFRTTNEKLFF.

The gene calls are TRBV29-1 and TRBJ2-7; 14 bases fit TRBD2. The CDR3 sequence is 15 residues long. Germline V gene lookup returns CDR1 SQVTM and CDR2 ANQGSEA. Trimming took 3 bases from V and 3 from J; bases not matched to a gene: 4. CDR3 amino acids: CSVDGGTSGSYEQYF. The CDR3 nucleotides read TGCAGCGTTGACGGGGGGACTAGCGGGAGCTACGAGCAGTACTTC.